These 28 T cell receptor beta chains originate from one sample sequenced in a study of low-dose radiotherapy and immunotherapy resistance in tumors. Regarding time point: after trial treatment. Documented treatment: LDRT plus nivolumab, ipilimumab, low-dose cyclophosphamide and aspirin (RACIN trial). TRAV and TRBV primers primed cDNA for both TCRalpha and TCRbeta. TCRs were put through around 20 PCR cycles of amplification with Phusion. A constant-region primer and the V-primer adapter served as the primer pair. TCRdb redid the calling of the reads with MiXCR, one entry per CDR3 protein. The sample holds under 95,000 distinct CDR3 sequences, around a sixth seen once. Sequenced material: PBMCs, taken after low-dose radiotherapy plus immunotherapy. Receptor source: a male donor with prostate cancer.

This chain connects TRBV27 to TRBJ2-3; D is perhaps TRBD2 (6 bases). CDR3 length: 14 amino acids. The germline CDR1 and CDR2 sequences are MNHEY and SMNVEV (reference sequence). Trimming cost V 6 bases and J 2 bases, with 12 bases left between them. CDR3 residues: CASRREYYTDTQYF. Written as DNA, the CDR3 is TGTGCCAGCAGGCGGGAATATTACACAGATACGCAGTATTTT.

J is TRBJ2-5 and V is TRBV28; maybe TRBD1 (6 bases). The CDR3 is 14 residues long. CDR1 and CDR2 (germline): MDHEN, SYDVKM. Trimming removed 6 bases at V and 4 bases at J, with 15 bases between. This CDR3 reads CASSTQGLRETQYF. The DNA for the CDR3 is TGTGCCAGCAGCACCCAGGGGCTCCGAGAGACCCAGTACTTC.

The chain is built from TRBV28 and TRBJ1-2; possibly TRBD1 for D (5 bases). The CDR3 is 13 amino acids. Germline CDR1 is MDHEN and CDR2 is SYDVKM. Trimming removed 3 bases at V and 5 bases at J, with 10 bases between. In DNA, the CDR3 is TGTGCCAGCAGTTTTTCGGGGGGGTATGGCTACACCTTC. Amino acids: CASSFSGGYGYTF.

This clonotype has only a few counts. J is TRBJ2-1 and V is TRBV27; 14 bases line up with TRBD2. J was trimmed by 7 bases and V by 4 bases; bases with no gene match: 9. Looked up from germline, CDR1 is MNHEY and CDR2 is SMNVEV (reference sequence). The CDR3 is 17 amino acids. In DNA, the CDR3 is TGTGCCAGCAGTTCTTTACGACTAGCGGGAGGGGTGAATGAGCAGTTCTTC. Residues: CASSSLRLAGGVNEQFF.

The chain carries TRBV5-3 and TRBJ1-2, with D unresolved. TRBV5-3 is given ORF status, its function remaining uncertain. The V gene lost 8 bases and the J gene lost 2 bases, with 16 bases spanning the gap. The CDR3 is 14 amino acids. CDR3 loop: CASSVGGLNYGYTF. The CDR3 DNA follows: TGTGCCAGCAGCGTCGGAGGCCTGAACTATGGCTACACCTTC.

DNA for the CDR3: TGCAGTGCCGCAGTAACAGGGAGCGGGGAGACCCAGTACTTC. It codes for CSAAVTGSGETQYF. The J gene is TRBJ2-5, the V gene TRBV20-1; D assignment may be TRBD1 or TRBD2 (6 bases each). The CDR3 covers 14 residues. Between the trimmed V and J ends, which lost 6 bases and 5 bases, there was a span of 19 bases. CDR1 is DFQATT and CDR2 is SNEGSKA in the germline V gene (reference sequence).

This clonotype was recorded many times. V gene TRBV6-5 combines with J gene TRBJ1-1; D not resolved. V was shortened by 4 bases and J by 4 bases, with 13 bases between the two germline ends. This CDR3 is built from 14 residues. Per germline, CDR1 MNHEY and CDR2 SVGAGI. The CDR3 spells CASSSAVTATEAFF. CDR3 sequence (DNA): TGTGCCAGCAGTTCGGCCGTCACCGCCACTGAAGCTTTCTTT.

This clonotype was seen only a few times. This chain connects TRBV6-8 to TRBJ2-5; D is uncertain. The germline V and J ends were trimmed by 6 bases and 5 bases, with 16 bases remaining between them. This CDR3 contains 14 residues. Per the germline V gene, CDR1 is MNHGY and CDR2 is SAAAGT. CDR3 in DNA: TGTGCCAGCAGCCCCGTAGTGAGGCTGGAGACCCAGTACTTC. This sequence encodes CASSPVVRLETQYF.

There are many counts of this clonotype. The genes are TRBV12-3 or TRBV12-4 and TRBJ1-1; D is unclear. Trimming removed 6 bases at V and 1 base at J, with 12 bases between. This CDR3 spans 14 amino acids. The chain's CDR3 is CASRVEGRNTEAFF. CDR3 sequence (DNA): TGTGCCAGCAGGGTGGAGGGTCGGAACACTGAAGCTTTCTTT.

This clonotype was detected many times. V is TRBV5-1 and J is TRBJ2-6; D gene unclear. Between the trimmed V and J ends, which lost 2 bases and 0 bases, there was a span of 9 bases. CDR1 SGHRS and CDR2 YFSETQ come from the germline V gene. The CDR3 contains 16 residues. The CDR3 protein is CASSLDGPSGANVLTF. The CDR3 region has the DNA TGCGCCAGCAGCTTAGACGGTCCCTCTGGGGCCAACGTCCTGACTTTC.

This clonotype was counted ten times or more. The gene calls are TRBV12-3 or TRBV12-4 and TRBJ2-7; the match to TRBD1 covers 7 bases. The CDR3 loop spans 13 amino acids. Trimming took 6 bases from V and 3 from J; bases not matched to a gene: 5. CDR3: CASRAGGYYEQYF. CDR3 nucleotides: TGTGCCAGCAGAGCAGGGGGTTACTACGAGCAGTACTTC.

This sequence joins TRBV2 and TRBJ2-1; TRBD1 matches 8 bases. Trimming cost V 3 bases and J 2 bases; bases outside gene matches: 3. This CDR3 contains 15 residues. Germline V gene sequence: CDR1 SNHLY, CDR2 FYNNEI. DNA for the CDR3: TGTGCCAGCAGTGAGCAGGGGGCGACCTACAATGAGCAGTTCTTC. Residues: CASSEQGATYNEQFF.

This clonotype was seen ten or more times. The chain uses TRBV27 and TRBJ2-7, with D maybe TRBD1 (6 bases). Germline CDR1 reads MNHEY; CDR2 reads SMNVEV (reference sequence). This CDR3 has 11 residues. V dropped 8 bases and J dropped 2 bases, with 7 bases sitting between them. The CDR3 here is CASRQAYEQYF. As DNA, the CDR3 is TGTGCCAGCCGACAGGCCTACGAGCAGTACTTC.

At least ten counts were recorded for this clonotype. This chain joins TRBV27 and TRBJ1-5; no reliable D call. V lost 8 bases and J lost 5, with 10 bases in between. Germline CDR1 and CDR2: MNHEY and SMNVEV (reference sequence). The CDR3 runs to 12 residues. The CDR3 bases are TGTGCCAGCTCGATGCCCTATCAGCCCCAGCATTTT. Translating gives CASSMPYQPQHF.

This clonotype was seen ten or more times. CDR3 sequence: CASSAAQGTYEQYF. The CDR3 bases are TGTGCCAGCTCAGCCGCGCAGGGAACCTACGAGCAGTACTTC. The chain links TRBV18 to TRBJ2-7, with D tentatively TRBD1 (5 bases). This CDR3 has 14 amino acids. Trimming left V 5 bases short and J 2 bases short, with 13 bases between. Germline V gene sequence: CDR1 KGHSH, CDR2 LQKENI.

In its sample, this clonotype was seen many times. The rearrangement uses TRBV12-3 or TRBV12-4 and TRBJ1-5; TRBD1 might be the D (6 bases). There are 13 residues in the CDR3. Trimming removed 0 bases from V and 12 bases from J, with 12 bases in between. CDR3 sequence: CASSLARGAGQHF. The CDR3 coding sequence is TGTGCCAGCAGTTTAGCCAGGGGAGCAGGCCAGCATTTT.

Turning to this clonotype: This CDR3 fails to terminate in the conserved phenylalanine or tryptophan, so it likely reflects a read error. CDR3 nucleotide sequence: TGTGCCAGCAGACGGGGACTAGCGGGAGGAGAGCAGTTCTAC. It translates to CASRRGLAGGEQFY. The chain employs TRBV6-2 or TRBV6-3 and TRBJ2-1; TRBD2 aligns across 15 bases. Germline V CDR1 and CDR2: MNHEY, SVGEGT. The CDR3 has 14 amino acids. The trim removed 6 bases at V and 10 bases at J, leaving 4 bases unmatched.

In regard to this clonotype: This likely stems from a read error, as it lies one base from a far larger clone. J is TRBJ2-1 and V is TRBV6-5; no definite D call. The CDR3 sequence is 13 residues long. The V and J ends lost 8 bases and 10 bases respectively, with 18 bases between them. Germline V gene sequence: CDR1 MNHEY, CDR2 SVGAGI. The CDR3 protein is CASLTGPIGEQFF. As DNA, the CDR3 is TGTGCCAGCCTAACCGGGCCGATTGGCGAGCAGTTCTTC.

This clonotype has ten or more counts. CDR3 nucleotide sequence: TGTGCCTGGACAGGACAGGGGTACGAGCAGTACTTC. Translated, it gives CAWTGQGYEQYF. The chain joins TRBV30 to TRBJ2-7; 9 bases are a match to TRBD1. The CDR3 covers 12 residues. V was clipped by 4 bases and J by 4 bases; unmatched bases: 2. Germline lookup yields CDR1 GTSNPN and CDR2 SVGIG (reference sequence).

CDR3 in amino acids: CASRPQGDKNIQYF. The CDR3 region has the DNA TGTGCCAGCAGGCCCCAGGGTGACAAAAACATTCAGTACTTC. The rearrangement links TRBV28 to TRBJ2-4, with D perhaps TRBD1 (5 bases). Trimming cost V 6 bases and J 3 bases, with 12 bases left between them. Germline V lookup: CDR1 MDHEN, CDR2 SYDVKM. The CDR3 loop spans 14 amino acids.

This clonotype occurred many times. V is TRBV7-3 and J is TRBJ2-1, with TRBD2 identical over 9 bases. The CDR3 spans 14 residues. Germline trimming cut 5 bases from V and 7 bases from J; bases unmatched to any gene: 6. Germline V CDR1 and CDR2: SGHTA, FQGTGA. The CDR3 spells CASSPGLAMNEQFF. The CDR3 nucleotides are TGTGCCAGCAGCCCTGGACTAGCGATGAATGAGCAGTTCTTC.

This clonotype has at least ten counts. The chain links TRBV5-1 to TRBJ2-1; 7 nucleotides align to TRBD2. Germline trimming cut 0 bases from V and 0 bases from J; bases unmatched to any gene: 9. Germline loops: CDR1 SGHRS, CDR2 YFSETQ. This CDR3 spans 18 amino acids. Written as DNA, the CDR3 is TGCGCCAGCAGCTTGGGGCTAGCGGCGCCAAACTCCTACAATGAGCAGTTCTTC. It encodes CASSLGLAAPNSYNEQFF.

This clonotype was counted once. The chain is built from TRBV7-8 and TRBJ1-2; a possible D gene is TRBD1 (6 bases). This CDR3 is built from 13 residues. The germline gives CDR1 SGHVS, CDR2 FQNEAQ. V dropped 5 bases and J dropped 7 bases, with 14 bases sitting between them. For the CDR3, the DNA is TGTGCCAGCAGCCCGAGCGGGGGGGCTGGCTACACCTTC. Amino acids: CASSPSGGAGYTF. Based on the CDR3 plus reference TRBV7-8 and TRBJ1-2, the full variable domain is GAGVSQSPRYKVAKRGQDVALRCDPISGHVSLFWYQQALGQGPEFLTYFQNEAQLDKSGLPSDRFFAERPEGSVSTLKIQRTQQEDSAVYLCASSPSGGAGYTFGSGTRLTVV.

With regard to this clonotype: A single base is all that separates this from a far larger clone, so a read error is likely. The J gene is TRBJ2-1, the V gene TRBV2, with D hard to call. This CDR3 contains 14 residues. The V gene's germline CDR1 is SNHLY and CDR2 FYNNEI. V lost 1 base and J 10 bases, leaving 14 bases between the germline ends. CDR3 sequence: CASSEGSMVYEQFF. Here the CDR3 DNA reads TGTGCCAGCAGTGAAGGGTCTATGGTCTACGAGCAGTTCTTC. Drawing the rest from reference TRBV2 and TRBJ2-1, the complete variable domain is EPEVTQTPSHQVTQMGQEVILRCVPISNHLYFYWYRQILGQKVEFLVSFYNNEISEKSEIFDDQFSVERPDGSNFTLKIRSTKLEDSAMYFCASSEGSMVYEQFFGPGTRLTVL.

This clonotype was detected a few times. The rearrangement uses TRBV28 and TRBJ1-5; D call uncertain. This CDR3 has 12 amino acids. Looked up from germline, CDR1 is MDHEN and CDR2 is SYDVKM. V lost 10 bases, J lost 0 bases, and 7 bases lay in between. The CDR3 DNA is TGTGCCACCCACGATAGCAATCAGCCCCAGCATTTT. This encodes CATHDSNQPQHF.

This clonotype came up many times. The chain links TRBV4-2 to TRBJ2-7; a weak D match, TRBD1 (6 bases). Germline V lookup: CDR1 LGHNA, CDR2 YNFKEQ. Trimming stripped 0 bases from V and 2 bases from J, with 17 bases between. CDR3 length: 17 residues. The CDR3: CASSQEGPGWGPYEQYF. In nucleotides, the CDR3 is TGTGCCAGCAGCCAAGAGGGTCCCGGGTGGGGGCCCTACGAGCAGTACTTC.

The chain is built from TRBV28 and TRBJ2-7; a possible D gene is TRBD1 (5 bases). This CDR3 region has 14 residues. Looked up from germline, CDR1 is MDHEN and CDR2 is SYDVKM. The V gene lost 8 bases and the J gene lost 4 bases, with 18 bases spanning the gap. CDR3 amino acids: CASRKETEIYEQYF. In DNA, the CDR3 is TGTGCCAGCCGTAAAGAGACAGAGATTTACGAGCAGTACTTC.

This clonotype came up once. This sequence joins TRBV7-8 and TRBJ2-1; no reliable D call. Germline assignment: CDR1 SGHVS and CDR2 FQNEAQ. The V end lost 8 bases, the J end lost 7 bases, and 9 bases lay between the germline ends. The CDR3 runs 11 residues. The CDR3 DNA sequence: TGTGCCAGCGTGCTGATAAATGAGCAGTTCTTC. It translates to CASVLINEQFF.